The next 11 T cell receptor beta chains were all read from a single sample in a study of T cell responses to AZD1222 COVID-19 vaccine (dated by TCRdb to the early 2020s). The method behind the library was the immunoSEQ multiplex PCR assay. The table comes from immuneACCESS by way of TCRdb, which keeps in-frame sequences with V and J called. Part of the clones is missing from these tables; in studies checked, under half for an unresolved V gene and the rest for unknown reasons. A total of 110,000 or so clones appear in this sample, about 86% of them only once. Of the sample, 3% to 3.5% is held by the ten largest clones. The intended sense of this specimen's time point label: baseline before first vaccination. This material consisted of peripheral blood, taken on day 0 of AZD1222 vaccination. The receptor source for this set is an adult in good health.

The chain couples TRBV19 to TRBJ1-1; weak D call: TRBD1 (5 bases). This CDR3 spans 15 amino acids. The germline gives CDR1 LNHDA, CDR2 SQIVND (reference sequence). V lost 7 bases and J 4 bases, leaving 19 bases between the germline ends. DNA for the CDR3: TGTGCCAGTACCACTCTGTACCGGGGGTTCACTGAAGCTTTCTTT. This sequence encodes CASTTLYRGFTEAFF.

The CDR3 is CASSWTRTDTQYF. CDR3 DNA: TGTGCCAGCAGCTGGACAAGGACAGATACGCAGTATTTT. The chain employs TRBV2 and TRBJ2-3, with a possible D match to TRBD1 (5 bases). Trimming removed 6 bases at V and 3 bases at J, with 10 bases between. There are 13 residues in the CDR3. CDR1 and CDR2 (germline): SNHLY, FYNNEI.

This chain connects TRBV10-3 to TRBJ1-2; D is unresolved. This CDR3 is 14 amino acids long. V was cut by 3 bases and J by 4 bases, with 12 bases left in between. Germline V gene sequence: CDR1 ENHRY, CDR2 SYGVKD. Written as DNA, the CDR3 is TGTGCCATCAGTGAAGAGTCCTCCTTCTATGGCTACACCTTC. Residues: CAISEESSFYGYTF.

The chain recombines TRBV9 with TRBJ2-5; a weak D match, TRBD2 (6 bases). This CDR3 comprises 16 residues. V gave up 3 bases and J gave up 2 bases, with 17 bases separating them. Per germline, CDR1 SGDLS and CDR2 YYNGEE. The CDR3 bases are TGTGCCAGCAGCGCCCGGGGAGGACGTACACAAGAGACCCAGTACTTC. It encodes CASSARGGRTQETQYF. The full variable domain, in which reference TRBV9 and TRBJ2-5 provide the parts outside the CDR3, is DSGVTQTPKHLITATGQRVTLRCSPRSGDLSVYWYQQSLDQGLQFLIQYYNGEERAKGNILERFSAQQFPDLHSELNLSSLELGDSALYFCASSARGGRTQETQYFGPGTRLLVL.

V gene TRBV29-1 combines with J gene TRBJ1-4; D gene ambiguous. Trimming took 6 bases from V and 7 from J, leaving 12 bases between them. The CDR3 spans 12 residues. Germline-derived CDR1 and CDR2 are SQVTM and ANQGSEA. CDR3 sequence (DNA): TGCAGCGTACACTCCGGCAGTGAAAAACTGTTTTTT. Protein: CSVHSGSEKLFF.

This clone was detected once. The chain joins TRBV19 to TRBJ1-5, with 7 bases fitting TRBD1. The CDR3 is made up of 14 amino acids. Germline CDR1 reads LNHDA; CDR2 reads SQIVND (reference sequence). J gave up 8 bases and V 4 bases, and 8 bases lay outside the gene matches. The CDR3: CASSTGTDREPQHF. The DNA of the CDR3 is TGTGCCAGTAGTACGGGGACAGACCGAGAGCCCCAGCATTTT.

The CDR3 sequence: CASSYRIGSGANVLTF. CDR3 DNA: TGTGCCAGCAGTTACCGGATCGGCTCTGGGGCCAACGTCCTGACTTTC. V is TRBV27 and J is TRBJ2-6; D is unclear. With 4 bases removed from V and 0 bases from J, the gap between germline ends came to 10 bases. Germline values: CDR1 MNHEY, CDR2 SMNVEV (reference sequence). This CDR3 spans 16 amino acids. Filled out from reference TRBV27 and TRBJ2-6, the complete variable domain reads EAQVTQNPRYLITVTGKKLTVTCSQNMNHEYMSWYRQDPGLGLRQIYYSMNVEVTDKGDVPEGYKVSRKEKRNFPLILESPSPNQTSLYFCASSYRIGSGANVLTFGAGSRLTVL.

This clone occurred once. The rearrangement joins TRBV18 to TRBJ1-5; D remains ambiguous. Trimming left V 0 bases short and J 5 bases short, with 14 bases between. Germline loops: CDR1 KGHSH, CDR2 LQKENI. The CDR3 runs to 16 residues. CDR3 residues: CASSPPLVSGHQPQHF. Here the CDR3 DNA reads TGTGCCAGCTCACCACCATTAGTTTCCGGGCATCAGCCCCAGCATTTT.

V and J are TRBV10-3 and TRBJ2-7, with 7 bases that match TRBD1. This CDR3 spans 14 amino acids. V was pared by 3 bases and J by 2 bases, with 4 bases of the junction left unmatched. The germline CDR1 and CDR2 sequences are ENHRY and SYGVKD. The CDR3 region is CAISESQGAYEQYF. The DNA for the CDR3 is TGTGCCATCAGTGAATCGCAGGGGGCCTACGAGCAGTACTTC.

The chain carries TRBV5-4 and TRBJ2-2; TRBD1 agrees at 8 bases. Germline V gene lookup returns CDR1 SGHNT and CDR2 YYREEE (reference sequence). Trimming removed 3 bases from V and 0 bases from J; junction bases left unmatched: 7. The CDR3 covers 17 residues. CDR3 amino acids: CASSSQTGATNTGELFF. The CDR3 nucleotides read TGTGCCAGCAGCTCCCAGACAGGGGCTACGAACACCGGGGAGCTGTTTTTT.

The chain uses TRBV5-4 and TRBJ1-1; D unclear. This CDR3 region has 15 residues. Trimming shortened V by 0 bases and J by 0 bases, and 9 bases separated the two germline ends. CDR1 and CDR2 (germline): SGHNT, YYREEE (reference sequence). The CDR3 nucleotides read TGTGCCAGCAGCTTGGGGCAGCCGTTGAACACTGAAGCTTTCTTT. The encoded protein is CASSLGQPLNTEAFF.